A selection of T cell receptor beta chains follows, all from one sample in a study of cytomegalovirus exposure and HLA in healthy donors. Produced via immunoSEQ multiplex PCR; TCRdb's table is partial and in-frame only. Of more than 300,000 clones listed, 70% to 90% are singletons. The material sequenced was PBMCs. These receptors all come from a young woman in good health and CMV-seronegative. Both conserved end residues are part of each CDR3. Each record gives: CDR3 length, D gene, V gene, clone size, J gene, CDR3 protein, CDR3 DNA. A D gene is named only where the DNA matches it firmly. A row's size may be missing; if present it is once, few, many or a size class.

length: 15
D: -
V: TRBV28
size: -
J: TRBJ2-7
CDR3: CASSFFAGTVYEQYF
DNA: TGTGCCAGCAGTTTTTTCGCGGGGACTGTTTACGAGCAGTACTTC

length: 14
D: -
V: TRBV7-2
size: -
J: TRBJ2-4
CDR3: CASSSGVAKNIQYF
DNA: TGTGCCAGCAGCTCAGGGGTGGCCAAAAACATTCAGTACTTC

length: 13
D: -
V: TRBV27
size: -
J: TRBJ1-5
CDR3: CASSSTGFEPQHF
DNA: TGTGCCAGCAGTTCCACAGGATTCGAGCCCCAGCATTTT

length: 13
D: TRBD2
V: TRBV13
size: once
J: TRBJ2-1
CDR3: CASSLGTSGRGIF
DNA: TGTGCCAGCAGCTTAGGAACTAGCGGGAGGGGGATCTTC

length: 14
D: -
V: TRBV29-1
size: -
J: TRBJ1-1
CDR3: CSVEVEAANTEAFF
DNA: TGCAGCGTTGAAGTAGAGGCAGCGAACACTGAAGCTTTCTTT

length: 14
D: TRBD2
V: TRBV2
size: -
J: TRBJ2-5
CDR3: CASREREAGETQYF
DNA: TGTGCCAGCAGGGAGCGGGAGGCCGGAGAGACCCAGTACTTC

length: 9
D: -
V: TRBV28
size: -
J: TRBJ2-1
CDR3: CASGTLQFF
DNA: TGTGCCAGCGGGACTCTTCAGTTCTTC

length: 13
D: -
V: TRBV6-1
size: -
J: TRBJ1-5
CDR3: CASRPGPNQPQHF
DNA: TGTGCCAGCAGGCCGGGTCCCAATCAGCCCCAGCATTTT

length: 17
D: TRBD2
V: TRBV5-1
size: -
J: TRBJ2-3
CDR3: CASSLVPGTSGDDTQYF
DNA: TGCGCCAGCAGCTTGGTCCCTGGGACTAGCGGGGATGATACGCAGTATTTT

length: 13
D: -
V: TRBV7-2
size: -
J: TRBJ1-3
CDR3: CAWGRASGNTIYF
DNA: TGTGCATGGGGCAGGGCTTCTGGAAACACCATATATTTT

length: 17
D: TRBD2
V: TRBV27
size: -
J: TRBJ2-2
CDR3: CASSPWASGIGTGELFF
DNA: TGTGCCAGCAGTCCATGGGCTAGCGGGATCGGGACCGGGGAGCTGTTTTTT

length: 17
D: TRBD2
V: TRBV9
size: -
J: TRBJ2-3
CDR3: CASSVEGSGLITDTQYF
DNA: TGTGCCAGCAGCGTAGAGGGTAGCGGGCTTATCACAGATACGCAGTATTTT

length: 16
D: TRBD2
V: TRBV29-1
size: once
J: TRBJ2-1
CDR3: CSVGRGKDSSYNEQFF
DNA: TGCAGCGTCGGGCGGGGGAAGGATTCGTCCTACAATGAGCAGTTCTTC

length: 16
D: TRBD1
V: TRBV4-1
size: -
J: TRBJ1-1
CDR3: CASSPRLQGAHTEAFF
DNA: TGCGCCAGCAGCCCCCGCCTACAGGGGGCCCACACTGAAGCTTTCTTT

length: 14
D: -
V: TRBV28
size: -
J: TRBJ1-2
CDR3: CASSPEQSFYGYTF
DNA: TGTGCCAGCAGTCCCGAACAGAGCTTCTATGGCTACACCTTC

length: 16
D: TRBD2
V: TRBV6-5
size: few
J: TRBJ2-7
CDR3: CASSFRTSGSSYEQYF
DNA: TGTGCCAGCAGTTTTCGGACTAGCGGGAGCTCCTACGAGCAGTACTTC

length: 13
D: -
V: TRBV7-3
size: -
J: TRBJ1-1
CDR3: CASSLNLDTEAFF
DNA: TGTGCCAGCAGCTTAAATCTAGACACTGAAGCTTTCTTT

length: 14
D: -
V: TRBV2
size: -
J: TRBJ2-1
CDR3: CASRWAESQDEQFF
DNA: TGTGCCAGCAGGTGGGCCGAGAGCCAGGATGAGCAGTTCTTC

length: 18
D: -
V: TRBV19
size: -
J: TRBJ1-4
CDR3: CASRPHWGRPWANEKLFF
DNA: TGTGCCAGTAGACCTCATTGGGGGCGGCCGTGGGCTAATGAAAAACTGTTTTTT

length: 13
D: TRBD1
V: TRBV6-6
size: -
J: TRBJ1-2
CDR3: CASRPGQGQGYTF
DNA: TGTGCCAGCAGACCCGGACAGGGACAGGGCTACACCTTC

length: 15
D: -
V: TRBV29-1
size: once
J: TRBJ2-1
CDR3: CSVGIGAALYNEQFF
DNA: TGCAGCGTGGGGATAGGAGCGGCACTCTACAATGAGCAGTTCTTC

length: 11
D: -
V: TRBV28
size: -
J: TRBJ1-1
CDR3: CASIKDRGSFF
DNA: TGTGCCAGCATTAAAGATAGGGGTTCTTTCTTT

length: 13
D: -
V: TRBV4-2
size: -
J: TRBJ2-1
CDR3: CASSQDKSNEQFF
DNA: TGTGCCAGCAGCCAAGATAAGAGCAATGAGCAGTTCTTC

length: 13
D: TRBD2
V: TRBV19
size: -
J: TRBJ2-1
CDR3: CATSTSAYNEQFF
DNA: TGTGCCACCAGTACTAGCGCGTACAATGAGCAGTTCTTC

length: 19
D: TRBD2
V: TRBV29-1
size: -
J: TRBJ2-7
CDR3: CSVLSIAGGTGLGEYEQYF
DNA: TGCAGCGTTCTTTCTATAGCGGGAGGGACAGGGCTCGGCGAGTACGAGCAGTACTTC

length: 15
D: TRBD2
V: TRBV15
size: -
J: TRBJ2-1
CDR3: CATSRELAGGVEQFF
DNA: TGTGCCACCAGCAGAGAACTAGCGGGAGGTGTTGAGCAGTTCTTC

length: 14
D: -
V: TRBV5-1
size: -
J: TRBJ2-7
CDR3: CASSPGGMEWEQYF
DNA: TGCGCCAGCAGCCCTGGAGGGATGGAGTGGGAGCAGTACTTC

length: 13
D: -
V: TRBV7-7
size: -
J: TRBJ2-1
CDR3: CASSPQRYNEQFF
DNA: TGTGCTAGCAGCCCCCAGCGGTACAATGAGCAGTTCTTC

length: 13
D: -
V: TRBV7-2
size: -
J: TRBJ1-4
CDR3: CASSIGHDEKLFF
DNA: TGTGCCAGCAGTATCGGACACGATGAAAAACTGTTTTTT

length: 15
D: TRBD2
V: TRBV29-1
size: -
J: TRBJ2-1
CDR3: CSVYPGLAGINEQFF
DNA: TGCAGCGTTTACCCCGGACTAGCGGGAATTAATGAGCAGTTCTTC

length: 15
D: -
V: TRBV2
size: -
J: TRBJ1-2
CDR3: CASRTGTLTNYGYTF
DNA: TGTGCCAGTAGAACAGGGACCCTCACTAACTATGGCTACACCTTC

length: 15
D: TRBD1
V: TRBV5-6
size: -
J: TRBJ2-7
CDR3: CASSVSHRGPDEQYF
DNA: TGTGCCAGCAGCGTATCCCACAGGGGGCCCGACGAGCAGTACTTC

length: 15
D: -
V: TRBV4-3
size: -
J: TRBJ1-3
CDR3: CASSQDLSSGNTIYF
DNA: TGCGCCAGCAGCCAAGATCTCTCTTCTGGAAACACCATATATTTT

length: 16
D: TRBD2
V: TRBV6-5
size: -
J: TRBJ2-3
CDR3: CASSLAGGKGTDTQYF
DNA: TGTGCCAGCAGTTTAGCGGGAGGAAAGGGGACAGATACGCAGTATTTT

length: 19
D: TRBD2
V: TRBV28
size: -
J: TRBJ2-1
CDR3: CASSLASSGFGSSYNEQFF
DNA: TGTGCCAGCAGTTTAGCGTCTAGCGGGTTTGGAAGCTCCTACAATGAGCAGTTCTTC

length: 16
D: TRBD2
V: TRBV27
size: -
J: TRBJ2-1
CDR3: CASSLWFAGGSDEQFF
DNA: TGTGCCAGCAGTTTATGGTTCGCGGGAGGGAGCGATGAGCAGTTCTTC

length: 15
D: -
V: TRBV28
size: -
J: TRBJ2-7
CDR3: CASSFGQGGKSEQYF
DNA: TGTGCCAGCAGTTTCGGGCAGGGTGGAAAAAGCGAGCAGTACTTC

length: 15
D: -
V: TRBV5-4
size: -
J: TRBJ2-1
CDR3: CASSPAGAAYNEQFF
DNA: TGTGCCAGCAGCCCCGCGGGGGCGGCCTACAATGAGCAGTTCTTC

length: 14
D: -
V: TRBV2
size: -
J: TRBJ1-5
CDR3: CASSERQGNQPQHF
DNA: TGTGCCAGCAGTGAACGACAGGGCAATCAGCCCCAGCATTTT

length: 13
D: TRBD1
V: TRBV5-6
size: -
J: TRBJ2-7
CDR3: CASSHDRAYEQYF
DNA: TGTGCCAGCAGCCACGACAGGGCCTACGAGCAGTACTTC

length: 17
D: -
V: TRBV7-2
size: -
J: TRBJ2-3
CDR3: CASSSQVARGDTDTQYF
DNA: TGTGCCAGCAGCTCTCAGGTCGCCAGGGGGGACACAGATACGCAGTATTTT

length: 15
D: -
V: TRBV5-1
size: -
J: TRBJ2-1
CDR3: CASSTGQNLGNEQFF
DNA: TGCGCCAGCAGCACCGGACAGAACCTGGGGAATGAGCAGTTCTTC

length: 16
D: TRBD1
V: TRBV9
size: -
J: TRBJ1-1
CDR3: CASSVAAGGGNTEAFF
DNA: TGTGCCAGCAGCGTAGCGGCAGGGGGAGGTAACACTGAAGCTTTCTTT

length: 14
D: -
V: TRBV6-5
size: -
J: TRBJ1-1
CDR3: CASSYSGRPRGAFF
DNA: TGTGCCAGCAGTTACTCCGGCAGGCCACGGGGGGCTTTCTTT

length: 14
D: TRBD1
V: TRBV7-2
size: -
J: TRBJ1-4
CDR3: CASSPTGANEKLFF
DNA: TGTGCCAGCAGCCCCACAGGGGCTAATGAAAAACTGTTTTTT

length: 15
D: TRBD2
V: TRBV28
size: -
J: TRBJ2-4
CDR3: CASSLRGLGPDIQYF
DNA: TGTGCCAGCAGTTTAAGGGGACTAGGGCCGGACATTCAGTACTTC

length: 15
D: -
V: TRBV9
size: -
J: TRBJ2-3
CDR3: CASSAGENHGDTQYF
DNA: TGTGCCAGCAGCGCTGGGGAGAATCACGGCGATACGCAGTATTTT

length: 15
D: -
V: TRBV5-8
size: -
J: TRBJ1-3
CDR3: CASSLGLLSGNTIYF
DNA: TGTGCCAGCAGCTTGGGTCTTTTGTCTGGAAACACCATATATTTT